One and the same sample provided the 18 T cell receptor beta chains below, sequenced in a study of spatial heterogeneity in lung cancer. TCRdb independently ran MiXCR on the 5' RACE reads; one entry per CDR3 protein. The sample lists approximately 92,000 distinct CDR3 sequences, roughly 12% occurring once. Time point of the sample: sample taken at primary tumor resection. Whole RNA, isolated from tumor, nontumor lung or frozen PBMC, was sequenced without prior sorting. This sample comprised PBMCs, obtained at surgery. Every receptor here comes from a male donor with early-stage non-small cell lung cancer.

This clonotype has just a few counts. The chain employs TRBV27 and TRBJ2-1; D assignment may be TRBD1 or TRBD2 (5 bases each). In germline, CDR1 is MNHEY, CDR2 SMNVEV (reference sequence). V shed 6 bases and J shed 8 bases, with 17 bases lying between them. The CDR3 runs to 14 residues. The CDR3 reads CASSTWGSTDEQFF. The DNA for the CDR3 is TGTGCCAGCAGCACTTGGGGGAGTACCGATGAGCAGTTCTTC.

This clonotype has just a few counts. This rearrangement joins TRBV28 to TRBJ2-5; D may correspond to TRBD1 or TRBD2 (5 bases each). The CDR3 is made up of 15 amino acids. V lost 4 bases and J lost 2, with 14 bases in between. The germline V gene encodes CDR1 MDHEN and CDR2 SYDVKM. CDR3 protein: CASSSPGTVQETQYF. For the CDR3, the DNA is TGTGCCAGCAGTTCCCCCGGGACCGTTCAAGAGACCCAGTACTTC.

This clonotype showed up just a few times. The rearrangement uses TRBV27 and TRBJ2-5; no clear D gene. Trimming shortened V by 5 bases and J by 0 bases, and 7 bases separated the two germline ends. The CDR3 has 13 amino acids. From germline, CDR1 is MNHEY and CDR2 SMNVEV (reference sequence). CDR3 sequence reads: CASSAAYQETQYF. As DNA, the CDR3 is TGTGCCAGCAGTGCCGCCTACCAAGAGACCCAGTACTTC.

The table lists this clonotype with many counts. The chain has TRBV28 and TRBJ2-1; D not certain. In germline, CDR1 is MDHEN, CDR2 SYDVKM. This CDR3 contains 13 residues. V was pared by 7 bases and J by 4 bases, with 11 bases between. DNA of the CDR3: TGTGCCAGCACCTCAGTAAGGTACAATGAGCAGTTCTTC. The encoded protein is CASTSVRYNEQFF.

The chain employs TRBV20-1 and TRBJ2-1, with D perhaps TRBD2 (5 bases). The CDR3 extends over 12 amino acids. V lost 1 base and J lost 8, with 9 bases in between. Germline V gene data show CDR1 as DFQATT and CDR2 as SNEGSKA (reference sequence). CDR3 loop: CSARGPGDEQFF. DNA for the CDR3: TGCAGTGCTAGAGGTCCCGGGGATGAGCAGTTCTTC.

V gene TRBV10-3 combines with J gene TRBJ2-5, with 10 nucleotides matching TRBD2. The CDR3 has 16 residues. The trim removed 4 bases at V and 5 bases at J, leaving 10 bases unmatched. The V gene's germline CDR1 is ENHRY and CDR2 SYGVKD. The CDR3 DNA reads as TGTGCCATCAGTGGGACTAGCGGACCCTGGGGGGAGACCCAGTACTTC. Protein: CAISGTSGPWGETQYF.

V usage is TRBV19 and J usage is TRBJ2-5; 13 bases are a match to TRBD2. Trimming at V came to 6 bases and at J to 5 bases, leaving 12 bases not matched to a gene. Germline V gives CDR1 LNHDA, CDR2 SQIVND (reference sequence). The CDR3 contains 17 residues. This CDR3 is CASSVGLAGVGLETQYF. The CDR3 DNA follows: TGTGCCAGTAGCGTCGGACTAGCGGGAGTCGGTTTGGAGACCCAGTACTTC. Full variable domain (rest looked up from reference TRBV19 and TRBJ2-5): DGGITQSPKYLFRKEGQNVTLSCEQNLNHDAMYWYRQDPGQGLRLIYYSQIVNDFQKGDIAEGYSVSREKKESFPLTVTSAQKNPTAFYLCASSVGLAGVGLETQYFGPGTRLLVL.

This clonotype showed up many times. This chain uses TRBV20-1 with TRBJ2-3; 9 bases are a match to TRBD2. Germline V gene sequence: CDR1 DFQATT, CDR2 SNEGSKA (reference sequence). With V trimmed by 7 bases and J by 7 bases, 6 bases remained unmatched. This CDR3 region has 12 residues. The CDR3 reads CSVGSGSYTQYF. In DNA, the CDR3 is TGCAGTGTGGGTAGCGGGAGCTATACGCAGTATTTT.

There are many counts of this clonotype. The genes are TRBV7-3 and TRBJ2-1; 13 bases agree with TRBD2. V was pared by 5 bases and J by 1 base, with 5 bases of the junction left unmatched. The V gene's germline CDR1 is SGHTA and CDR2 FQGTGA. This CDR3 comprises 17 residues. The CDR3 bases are TGTGCCAGCAGCCCGACGGGACTAGCGGGGTCCTACAATGAGCAGTTCTTC. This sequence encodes CASSPTGLAGSYNEQFF.

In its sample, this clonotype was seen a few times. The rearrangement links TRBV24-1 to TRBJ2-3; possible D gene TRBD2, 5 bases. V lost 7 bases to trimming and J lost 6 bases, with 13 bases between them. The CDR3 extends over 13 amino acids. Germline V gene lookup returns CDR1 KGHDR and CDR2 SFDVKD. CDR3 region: CATSRAGVDTQYF. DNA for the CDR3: TGTGCCACCAGCCGGGCCGGGGTTGATACGCAGTATTTT.

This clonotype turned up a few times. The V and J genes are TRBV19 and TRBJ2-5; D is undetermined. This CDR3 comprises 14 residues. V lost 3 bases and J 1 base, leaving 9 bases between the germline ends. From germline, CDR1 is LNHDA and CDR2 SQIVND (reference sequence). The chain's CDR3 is CASSIVGFQETQYF. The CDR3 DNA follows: TGTGCCAGTAGTATCGTGGGTTTCCAAGAGACCCAGTACTTC.

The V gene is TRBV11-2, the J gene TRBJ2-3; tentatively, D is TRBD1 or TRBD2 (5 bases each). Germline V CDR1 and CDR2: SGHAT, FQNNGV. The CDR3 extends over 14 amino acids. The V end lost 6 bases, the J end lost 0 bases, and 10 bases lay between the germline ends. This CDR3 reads CASRPGPSTDTQYF. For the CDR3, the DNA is TGTGCCAGCAGACCGGGACCGAGCACAGATACGCAGTATTTT.

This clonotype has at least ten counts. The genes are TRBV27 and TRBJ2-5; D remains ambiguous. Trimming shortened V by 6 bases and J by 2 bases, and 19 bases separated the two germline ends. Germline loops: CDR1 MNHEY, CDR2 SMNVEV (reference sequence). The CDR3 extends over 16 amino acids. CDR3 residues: CASSSVLGSFQETQYF. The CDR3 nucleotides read TGTGCCAGCAGCTCGGTTCTTGGGTCCTTTCAAGAGACCCAGTACTTC.

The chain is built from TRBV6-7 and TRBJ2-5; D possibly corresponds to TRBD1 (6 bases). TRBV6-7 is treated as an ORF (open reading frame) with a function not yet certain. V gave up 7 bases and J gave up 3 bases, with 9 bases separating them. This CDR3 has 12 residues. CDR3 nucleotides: TGTGCCAGCATAAGGACAGAAGAGACCCAGTACTTC. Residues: CASIRTEETQYF.

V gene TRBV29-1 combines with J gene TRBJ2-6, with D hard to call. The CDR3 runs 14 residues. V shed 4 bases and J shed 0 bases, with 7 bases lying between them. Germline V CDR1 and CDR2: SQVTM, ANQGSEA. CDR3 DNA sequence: TGCAGCGTTGTAACAGTCTCTGGGGCCAACGTCCTGACTTTC. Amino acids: CSVVTVSGANVLTF.

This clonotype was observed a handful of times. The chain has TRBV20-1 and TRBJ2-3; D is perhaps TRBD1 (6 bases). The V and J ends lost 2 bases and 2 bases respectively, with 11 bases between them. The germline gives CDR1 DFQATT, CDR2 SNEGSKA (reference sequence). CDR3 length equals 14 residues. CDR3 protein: CSARWAGVTDTQYF. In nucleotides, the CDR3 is TGCAGTGCTAGATGGGCAGGGGTCACAGATACGCAGTATTTT.

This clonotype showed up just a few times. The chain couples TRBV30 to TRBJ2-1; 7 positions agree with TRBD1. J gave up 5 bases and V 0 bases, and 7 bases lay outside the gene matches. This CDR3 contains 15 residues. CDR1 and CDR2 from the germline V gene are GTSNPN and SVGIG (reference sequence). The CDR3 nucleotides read TGTGCCTGGAGTGTAGACAGGGACAACCACAATGAGCAGTTCTTC. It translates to CAWSVDRDNHNEQFF. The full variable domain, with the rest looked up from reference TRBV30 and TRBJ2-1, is SQTIHQWPATLVQPVGSPLSLECTVEGTSNPNLYWYRQAAGRGLQLLFYSVGIGQISSEVPQNLSASRPQDRQFILSSKKLLLSDSGFYLCAWSVDRDNHNEQFFGPGTRLTVL.

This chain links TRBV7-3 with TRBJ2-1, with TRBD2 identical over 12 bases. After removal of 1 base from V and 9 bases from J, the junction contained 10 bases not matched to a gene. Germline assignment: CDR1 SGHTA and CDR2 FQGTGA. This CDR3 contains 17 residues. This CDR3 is CASSLSQTLAGGGEQFF. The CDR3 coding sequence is TGTGCCAGCAGCTTAAGTCAGACACTAGCGGGGGGAGGTGAGCAGTTCTTC.